These T cell receptor beta chains were read from a single sample in a study of OX40 agonist ivuxolimab in advanced cancers. Sequenced by immunoSEQ multiplex PCR; TCRdb stores in-frame clones only, minus some. Of about 95,000 clones in the sample, 89% are singletons; the top ten hold approximately 0.35%. Sequenced material: CD4+ or CD8+ T cells sorted from blood, taken in a trial of the OX40 agonist ivuxolimab. These receptor sequences come from an adult with an advanced solid tumor such as melanoma, head and neck, liver or kidney cancer. The CDR3 runs from the conserved cysteine through the conserved F or W. A D gene is named only where the DNA matches it firmly.

CDR3,V,length,D
CASTGQAITDTQYF,TRBV25-1,14,TRBD1
CASSLMRGKDEQYF,TRBV5-1,14,-
CASTLGVSPNYGYTF,TRBV7-8,15,-
CASSYATGTNYGYTF,TRBV6-5,15,-
CATSTRVGVGGYTF,TRBV15,14,-
CAWSRRGLQYF,TRBV30,11,-
CASTNRGTTYEQYF,TRBV6-6,14,TRBD1
CASSTPLGDYQPQHF,TRBV19,15,-
CASSSPGAGNTGELFF,TRBV27,16,-
CASSFYGTGNTGELFF,TRBV27,16,TRBD1
CASSLAADSVVGELFF,TRBV5-1,16,-
CASSLESEEPQHF,TRBV7-2,13,-
CASSLTSGYNEQFF,TRBV7-3,14,-
CASRLVGRNSPLHF,TRBV7-6,14,-
CATWDRGENEQYF,TRBV10-3,13,TRBD1
CASSLAADYANTGELFF,TRBV7-9,17,-
CASTRGNPYEQYF,TRBV6-5,13,TRBD1
CASSPTREKLFF,TRBV7-9,12,-
CASSRTVFGNQPQHF,TRBV28,15,-
CASSFGGLYQETQYF,TRBV11-2,15,-
CASSFRTGIITGELFF,TRBV27,16,TRBD1
CASSLAGGVNEQFF,TRBV7-9,14,TRBD2